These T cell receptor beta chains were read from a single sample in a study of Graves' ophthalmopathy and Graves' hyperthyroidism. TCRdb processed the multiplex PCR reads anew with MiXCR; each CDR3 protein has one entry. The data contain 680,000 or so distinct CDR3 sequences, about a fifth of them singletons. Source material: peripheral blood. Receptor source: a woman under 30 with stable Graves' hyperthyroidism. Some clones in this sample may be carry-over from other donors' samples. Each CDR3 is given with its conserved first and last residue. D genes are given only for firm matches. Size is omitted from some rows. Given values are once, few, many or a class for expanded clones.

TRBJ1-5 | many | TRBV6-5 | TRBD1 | CASRVDRDNQPQHF | TGTGCCAGCAGGGTGGACAGGGACAATCAGCCCCAGCATTTT
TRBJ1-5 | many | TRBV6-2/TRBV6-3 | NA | CASRRTEFSNQPQHF | TGTGCCAGCAGACGGACAGAGTTTAGCAATCAGCCCCAGCATTTT
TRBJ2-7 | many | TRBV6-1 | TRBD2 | CATKRGLAYEQYF | TGTGCCACTAAGAGGGGACTAGCCTACGAGCAGTACTTC
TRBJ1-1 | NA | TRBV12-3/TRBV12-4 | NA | CASSFADQTEAFF | TGTGCCAGCAGTTTCGCCGATCAAACTGAAGCTTTCTTT
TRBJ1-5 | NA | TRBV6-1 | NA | CASRVAVISNQPQHF | TGTGCCAGCAGGGTCGCAGTGATTAGCAATCAGCCCCAGCATTTT
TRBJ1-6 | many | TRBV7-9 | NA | CASSSTAGRMNSPLHF | TGTGCCAGCAGCTCCACCGCCGGGAGGATGAATTCACCCCTCCACTTT
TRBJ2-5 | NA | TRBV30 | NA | CAWRGAGALKYF | TGTGCCTGGAGGGGGGCGGGGGCCCTCAAGTACTTC
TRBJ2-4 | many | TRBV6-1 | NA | CASSEYPEQGTKNIQYF | TGTGCCAGCAGTGAATACCCTGAACAGGGTACCAAAAACATTCAGTACTTC
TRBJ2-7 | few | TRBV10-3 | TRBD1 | CAISESSQGGEQYF | TGTGCCATCAGTGAGTCATCACAGGGGGGCGAGCAGTACTTC
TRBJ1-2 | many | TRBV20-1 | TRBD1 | CSARDREAASYGYTF | TGCAGTGCTAGGGACAGGGAAGCGGCAAGCTATGGCTACACCTTC
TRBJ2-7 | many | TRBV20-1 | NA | CSARAPGPEQYF | TGCAGTGCTAGGGCCCCAGGGCCCGAGCAGTACTTC
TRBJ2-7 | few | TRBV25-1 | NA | CASSDPRLTYEQYF | TGTGCCAGCAGTGACCCTCGATTAACCTACGAGCAGTACTTC
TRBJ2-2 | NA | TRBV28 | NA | CATSDPPGTGELFF | TGTGCCACCTCTGATCCGCCTGGCACCGGGGAGCTGTTTTTT
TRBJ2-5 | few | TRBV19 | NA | CASSNYYRQETQYF | TGTGCCAGTAGTAACTACTACCGACAAGAGACCCAGTACTTC
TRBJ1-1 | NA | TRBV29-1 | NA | CSATEQRNTEAFF | TGCAGCGCGACAGAACAGAGAAACACTGAAGCTTTCTTT
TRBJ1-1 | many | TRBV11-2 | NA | CASITGMSTEAFF | TGTGCCAGCATCACAGGGATGAGCACTGAAGCTTTCTTT
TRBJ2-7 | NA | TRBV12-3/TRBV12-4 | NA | CASSLARNYEQYF | TGTGCCAGCAGTTTAGCGCGCAACTACGAGCAGTACTTC
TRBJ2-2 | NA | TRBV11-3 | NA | CASSFRGRGTGELFF | TGTGCCAGCAGCTTTCGGGGTCGGGGCACCGGGGAGCTGTTTTTT
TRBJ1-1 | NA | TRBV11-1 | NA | CASSASYRVAEAFF | TGTGCCAGCAGCGCTTCGTACAGGGTCGCTGAAGCTTTCTTT
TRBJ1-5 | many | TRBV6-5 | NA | CASSFEAQEPQHF | TGTGCCAGCAGTTTCGAGGCCCAAGAGCCCCAGCATTTT
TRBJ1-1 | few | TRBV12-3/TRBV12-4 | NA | CASTLKLTEAFF | TGTGCCAGCACACTCAAACTGACTGAAGCTTTCTTT
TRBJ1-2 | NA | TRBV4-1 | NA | CASSQDVEQGGFYGYTF | TGCGCCAGCAGCCAAGATGTGGAACAGGGAGGGTTCTATGGCTACACCTTC
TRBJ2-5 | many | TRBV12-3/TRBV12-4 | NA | CASSKKRGTQETQYF | TGTGCCAGCAGTAAGAAACGGGGAACCCAAGAGACCCAGTACTTC
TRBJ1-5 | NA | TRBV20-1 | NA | CSARVPLGPQHF | TGCAGTGCTAGAGTACCCCTGGGACCTCAGCATTTT
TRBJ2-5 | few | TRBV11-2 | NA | CASSSVVVGWGQETQYF | TGTGCCAGCAGCTCGGTGGTGGTGGGCTGGGGGCAAGAGACCCAGTACTTC
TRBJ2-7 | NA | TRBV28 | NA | CASMRVSYEQYF | TGTGCCAGCATGAGAGTTTCCTACGAGCAGTACTTC
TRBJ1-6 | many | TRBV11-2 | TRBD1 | CASSLEGTGGFSPLHF | TGTGCCAGCAGCTTAGAGGGGACAGGGGGCTTTTCACCCCTCCACTTT
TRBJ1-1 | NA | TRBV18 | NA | CVSSQAQGRNTEAFF | TGTGTCAGCTCCCAAGCCCAGGGGAGGAACACTGAAGCTTTCTTT
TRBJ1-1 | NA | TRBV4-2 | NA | CASSQDWTENTEAFF | TGTGCCAGCAGCCAAGACTGGACAGAGAACACTGAAGCTTTCTTT
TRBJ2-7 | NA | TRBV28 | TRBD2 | CASSLWAGGSGYEQYF | TGTGCCAGCAGTTTATGGGCGGGGGGCTCGGGTTACGAGCAGTACTTC
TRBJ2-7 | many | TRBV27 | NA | CASSGGNYEQYF | TGTGCCAGCAGTGGGGGGAATTACGAGCAGTACTTC
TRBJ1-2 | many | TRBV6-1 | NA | CASSEGQKYYGYTF | TGTGCCAGCAGTGAAGGGCAGAAATACTATGGCTACACCTTC
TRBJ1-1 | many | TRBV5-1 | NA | CASTPLGRTEAFF | TGCGCCAGCACCCCACTAGGGCGTACTGAAGCTTTCTTT
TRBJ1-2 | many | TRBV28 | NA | CASKIPQNPYGYTF | TGTGCCAGCAAAATCCCACAGAATCCCTATGGCTACACCTTC
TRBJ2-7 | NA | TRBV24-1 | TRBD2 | CATSDGGKYEQYF | TGTGCCACCAGTGACGGGGGGAAATACGAGCAGTACTTC
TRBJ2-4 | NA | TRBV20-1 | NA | CSARDRGTKNIQYF | TGCAGTGCTAGAGACAGGGGAACCAAAAACATTCAGTACTTC
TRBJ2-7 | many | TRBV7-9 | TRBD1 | CASSLGQGELYEQYF | TGTGCCAGCAGCTTAGGACAGGGTGAACTCTACGAGCAGTACTTC
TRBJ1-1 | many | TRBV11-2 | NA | CASSSYLNTEAFF | TGTGCCAGCAGCTCATATTTGAACACTGAAGCTTTCTTT
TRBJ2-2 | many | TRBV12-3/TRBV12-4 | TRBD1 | CASHLTGGTGELFF | TGTGCCAGCCACCTAACAGGGGGAACCGGGGAGCTGTTTTTT
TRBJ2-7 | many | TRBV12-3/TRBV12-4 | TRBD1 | CASKKGQGSYEQYF | TGTGCCAGCAAAAAGGGACAGGGGTCCTACGAGCAGTACTTC
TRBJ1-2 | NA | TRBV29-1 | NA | CSVEEQGPHGYTF | TGCAGCGTTGAGGAACAGGGACCACATGGCTACACCTTC
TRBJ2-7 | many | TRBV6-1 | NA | CASSESWGSYEQYF | TGTGCCAGCAGTGAGAGCTGGGGTTCCTACGAGCAGTACTTC
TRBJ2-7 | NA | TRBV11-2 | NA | CASSLASVFNEQYF | TGTGCCAGCAGCTTAGCTAGCGTATTCAACGAGCAGTACTTC
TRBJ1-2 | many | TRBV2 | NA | CASIPTAYGYTF | TGTGCCAGCATTCCCACAGCCTATGGCTACACCTTC